A selection of T cell receptor beta chains follows, all from one sample in a study of regulatory T cells in long-lasting Graves disease. TCRdb redid the calling of the multiplex PCR reads with MiXCR, one entry per CDR3 protein. The sample consists of about 420,000 distinct CDR3 sequences, roughly 15% of them appearing once. This sample also belongs to another study, concerning T cells in Graves' hyperthyroidism and ophthalmopathy.

Here the sequenced sample was peripheral blood mononuclear cells (PBMCs), taken at new diagnosis, from a patient treated with antithyroid drugs. These receptors were obtained from a woman younger than 30 with Graves disease. Both conserved end residues are part of each CDR3. The order of the fields is V gene, D gene, J gene, clone size, CDR3 DNA, CDR3 protein. A D gene is named only where the DNA matches it firmly. Some rows have no size entry. The others give once, few or many, or a class for an expanded clone.

>TRBV6-5|.|TRBJ2-5|many
TGTGCCAGCAGTTACGTGGCACCTGGAGAGACCCAGTACTTC
CASSYVAPGETQYF
>TRBV6-1|.|TRBJ1-5|many
TGTGCCAGCAAACAGAGATATAGCAATCAGCCCCAGCATTTT
CASKQRYSNQPQHF
>TRBV9|TRBD2|TRBJ2-7|.
TGTGCCAGCAGCGTAGGACTAGCGGGTAAAACGGGGGAGCAGTACTTC
CASSVGLAGKTGEQYF
>TRBV6-2/TRBV6-3|TRBD1|TRBJ1-1|few
TGTGCCAGCAGTCCCAGGGGGCGCCTAGCCACTGAAGCTTTCTTT
CASSPRGRLATEAFF
>TRBV5-6|TRBD1|TRBJ1-1|.
TGTGCCAGCAGAGGGGGCAGACAGTTGATGAACACTGAAGCTTTCTTT
CASRGGRQLMNTEAFF
>TRBV29-1|.|TRBJ2-6|many
TGCAGCGTTGAGGAGGGCTCTGGGGCCAACGTCCTGACTTTC
CSVEEGSGANVLTF
>TRBV27|.|TRBJ1-1|once
TGTGCCAGCAGTTTCCGGGGGTGGGGGGACACTGAAGCTTTCTTT
CASSFRGWGDTEAFF
>TRBV29-1|.|TRBJ2-1|many
TGCAGCGCCGCTCACACGAGGGGAGAGCAGTTCTTC
CSAAHTRGEQFF
>TRBV2|TRBD2|TRBJ2-5|many
TGTGCCAGCAAATCGGGACTAGCGGGAGGAGAGACCCAGTACTTC
CASKSGLAGGETQYF
>TRBV20-1|TRBD1|TRBJ2-7|many
TGCAGTGTTGCAACAGGGGACAACTACGAGCAGTACTTC
CSVATGDNYEQYF
>TRBV6-2/TRBV6-3|TRBD2|TRBJ2-1|few
TGTGCCAGCAGGGACCGGGGACTAGCGGGAAGGAATGAGCAGTTCTTC
CASRDRGLAGRNEQFF
>TRBV3-1|.|TRBJ2-1|many
TGTGCCAGCAGCGACCGGCCGTGGGTGAGTCACAATGAGCAGTTCTTC
CASSDRPWVSHNEQFF
>TRBV4-1|.|TRBJ1-1|.
TGCGCCAGCAGCCAAGACCCTTCTGGAGGTCGGAAAGCTTTCTTT
CASSQDPSGGRKAFF
>TRBV10-2|.|TRBJ2-7|many
TGCGCCAGCATAAAAGGCCGGGTCCAGGGGGGGTACGAGCAGTACTTC
CASIKGRVQGGYEQYF
>TRBV11-3|.|TRBJ2-1|few
TGTGCCAGCAAAACCGGGACCGGAGTGAGCAATGAGCAGTTCTTC
CASKTGTGVSNEQFF
>TRBV7-3|.|TRBJ2-3|few
TGTGCCAGCAGCGGGACGACAGATACGCAGTATTTT
CASSGTTDTQYF
>TRBV2|.|TRBJ1-2|.
TGTGCCAGCAGTGACAGCCCAGCGGGGGGCTACACCTTC
CASSDSPAGGYTF
>TRBV29-1|TRBD1|TRBJ1-1|.
TGCAGCGCCTCGACAGGGGGGAACACTGAAGCTTTCTTT
CSASTGGNTEAFF
>TRBV20-1|.|TRBJ2-7|many
TGCAGTGCGAAGACAGAGGTGGATCTTTACGAGCAGTACTTC
CSAKTEVDLYEQYF
>TRBV7-6|.|TRBJ2-1|few
TGTGCCAGCAGCCAAGCAGCCCTCAATGAGCAGTTCTTC
CASSQAALNEQFF
>TRBV10-3|TRBD2|TRBJ2-2|.
TGTGCCATCAGTGAAGGCGGGAGGACCGGCGGGGAGCTGTTTTTT
CAISEGGRTGGELFF
>TRBV12-3/TRBV12-4|TRBD1|TRBJ1-1|.
TGTGCCAGCAGCGCTCGGACAGGGTTGAGGGCTGAAGCTTTCTTT
CASSARTGLRAEAFF
>TRBV5-1|.|TRBJ2-3|few
TGCGCCAGCAGCTTGAGGGCCGCCAGGGATGCAGATACGCAGTATTTT
CASSLRAARDADTQYF
>TRBV5-1|.|TRBJ1-1|few
TGCGCCAGCAGCTCCCTGGAGGGGGTCGACACTGAAGCTTTCTTT
CASSSLEGVDTEAFF
>TRBV2|.|TRBJ1-2|many
TGTGCCAGCAGTGCCGAGAAAAGAGCTAACTATGGCTACACCTTC
CASSAEKRANYGYTF
>TRBV18|TRBD2|TRBJ2-7|once
TGTGCCAGCTCGCCAGACGCGGGGGTCTACGAGCAGTACTTC
CASSPDAGVYEQYF
>TRBV10-3|.|TRBJ1-5|many
TGTGCCATCAGTGAGCGCCAGTCCCTGCAGCCCCAGCATTTT
CAISERQSLQPQHF
>TRBV6-4|.|TRBJ2-1|once
TGTGCCAGCAGTCGTAGGGGTCATTACGATGAGCAGTTCTTC
CASSRRGHYDEQFF
>TRBV10-2|.|TRBJ2-2|.
TGCGCCACGTCAGGTGGGGCTAGCGATTTCACCGGGGAGCTGTTTTTT
CATSGGASDFTGELFF
>TRBV7-3|.|TRBJ2-1|few
TGTGCCAGCAGCTCGAACAGTTTCGATGAGCAGTTCTTC
CASSSNSFDEQFF
>TRBV3-1|.|TRBJ2-2|many
TGTGCCAGCAGCCCCAGGGGGGGCACCGGGGAGCTGTTTTTT
CASSPRGGTGELFF
>TRBV2|.|TRBJ1-1|many
TGTGCCAGCAGGGAATACAGGGCGAACACTGAAGCTTTCTTT
CASREYRANTEAFF
>TRBV7-9|TRBD1|TRBJ2-5|.
TGTGCCAGCAGCTTCGGGACAGGGGAATCACAAGAGACCCAGTACTTC
CASSFGTGESQETQYF
>TRBV27|.|TRBJ2-3|few
TGTGCCAGCAGTTTTAGCGCGGGCGCAGATACGCAGTATTTT
CASSFSAGADTQYF
>TRBV27|TRBD2|TRBJ2-7|few
TGTGCCAGCAGTGCACCGGGACTAGCGGGAGGTCCCCCCTACGAGCAGTACTTC
CASSAPGLAGGPPYEQYF
>TRBV15|.|TRBJ2-7|many
TGTGCCACCAGCAGAGACAGGGGACCCTACGAGCAGTACTTC
CATSRDRGPYEQYF
>TRBV18|.|TRBJ1-2|.
TGTGCCAGCTCACCGGAAGACGACTATGGCTACACCTTC
CASSPEDDYGYTF
>TRBV7-2|.|TRBJ2-5|many
TGTGCCAGCAGCTTATTTGGGCGGCAAGAGACCCAGTACTTC
CASSLFGRQETQYF
>TRBV2|.|TRBJ2-1|many
TGTGCCAGCACCAAGGAGGTCTCCTACAATGAGCAGTTCTTC
CASTKEVSYNEQFF
>TRBV14|TRBD1|TRBJ2-7|.
TGTGCCAGCAGCCAAGATCGGGGACAGGGACCCTACGAGCAGTACTTC
CASSQDRGQGPYEQYF
>TRBV3-1|TRBD2|TRBJ2-1|few
TGTGCCAGCAGCCAAGGCTCGGGACTAGCGGCATACAATGAGCAGTTCTTC
CASSQGSGLAAYNEQFF